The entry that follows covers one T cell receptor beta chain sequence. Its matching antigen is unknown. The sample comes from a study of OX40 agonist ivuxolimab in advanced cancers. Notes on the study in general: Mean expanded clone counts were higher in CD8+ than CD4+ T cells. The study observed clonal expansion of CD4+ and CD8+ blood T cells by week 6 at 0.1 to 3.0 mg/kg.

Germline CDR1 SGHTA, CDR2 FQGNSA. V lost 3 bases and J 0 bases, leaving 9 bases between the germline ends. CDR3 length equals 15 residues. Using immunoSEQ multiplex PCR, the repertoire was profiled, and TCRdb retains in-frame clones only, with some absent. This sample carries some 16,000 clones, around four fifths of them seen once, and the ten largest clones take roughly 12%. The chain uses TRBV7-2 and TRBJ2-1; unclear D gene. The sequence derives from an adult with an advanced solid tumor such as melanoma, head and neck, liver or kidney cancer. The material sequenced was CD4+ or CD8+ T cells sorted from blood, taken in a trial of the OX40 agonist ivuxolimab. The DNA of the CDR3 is TGTGCCAGCAGCTTCGAAGCGAGCTCCTACAATGAGCAGTTCTTC. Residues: CASSFEASSYNEQFF.